This T cell receptor beta chain derives from a study of identical twins. This clonotype was counted a few times. The target antigen is unknown. Findings and caveats of the study: Recombination models fit unrelated individuals' TCR alpha sharing but underestimated twins'. There were fewer insertions in abundant cord blood beta clonotypes, but memory repertoires showed no such pattern.

With 6 bases removed from V and 6 bases from J, the gap between germline ends came to 15 bases. The V gene's germline CDR1 is MNHEY and CDR2 SVGEGT. CDR3 size: 14 residues. The authors used template switching to add a universal primer site and gave cDNA unique molecular identifiers. TCRdb reprocessed the 5' RACE reads with MiXCR, giving one entry per CDR3 protein. The sample includes a few hundred thousand distinct CDR3 sequences, approximately 8.3% of them seen just once. The sample was also reused in another study, on yellow fever vaccine responses in identical twins. That publication notes: Reported findings indicate that twins' vaccine T cell responses seemed partially convergent, partially personalized.

The chain combines TRBV6-2 or TRBV6-3 with TRBJ1-5; tentative D call: TRBD1 (6 bases). The specimen was CD8+ T cells sorted from blood. The TCR comes from a woman aged 18 to 35 in good health. CDR3 DNA: TGTGCCAGCAGCAAGGCAGGGGATATTCAGCCCCAGCATTTT. Translating it yields CASSKAGDIQPQHF.